These 24 T cell receptor beta chains came from one sample sequenced in a study of blood T cells in healthy people across ages. PCR was performed a second time for about 7 to 12 cycles using a sample-barcoded 5' primer and a J-beta primer mix. TCRdb fed the 5' RACE reads into MiXCR, producing one record per CDR3 protein. The data show 1.8 million or so distinct CDR3 sequences, with roughly two fifths seen just once and 23% held by the top ten. The specimen was blood. Receptors were obtained from a human donor in good health.

The chain employs TRBV6-2 or TRBV6-3 and TRBJ1-2; D gene ambiguous. Trimming removed 4 bases from V and 8 bases from J, with 8 bases in between. Germline assignment: CDR1 MNHEY and CDR2 SVGEGT. CDR3 length: 11 residues. The CDR3, as DNA: TGTGCCAGCAGTTCCCTTGAGGGCTACACCTTC. Translated, it gives CASSSLEGYTF.

Ten or more counts support this clonotype. V is TRBV4-3 and J is TRBJ2-7, with unresolved D. Germline values: CDR1 LGHNA, CDR2 YSLEER. The CDR3 length is 14 residues. V lost 0 bases, J lost 3 bases, and 9 bases lay in between. The chain's CDR3 is CASSQDVLVYEQYF. The CDR3 nucleotides are TGCGCCAGCAGCCAAGATGTCCTAGTCTACGAGCAGTACTTC.

The chain links TRBV20-1 to TRBJ2-2; 8 bases fit TRBD2. Trimming took 6 bases from V and 7 from J; bases not matched to a gene: 7. This CDR3 has 13 residues. The germline gives CDR1 DFQATT, CDR2 SNEGSKA (reference sequence). CDR3 region: CSAELAVGGELFF. The CDR3 nucleotides are TGCAGTGCCGAACTAGCGGTTGGCGGGGAGCTGTTTTTT.

The chain joins TRBV21-1 to TRBJ2-7; the table gives TRBD1 as D, unverified against the DNA. TRBV21-1 is termed a pseudogene. This CDR3 is built from 14 residues. CDR3 region: CASIAGPPSHEQYF. CDR3 in DNA: TGTGCCAGCATAGCAGGGCCCCCTTCCCACGAGCAGTACTTC.

A few counts support this clonotype. The chain uses TRBV29-1 and TRBJ2-2; D possibly uses TRBD1 or TRBD2 (5 bases each). The germline V gene has CDR1 SQVTM and CDR2 ANQGSEA. Trimming took off 7 bases at V and 1 base at J, with 10 bases between the two ends. The CDR3 has 13 amino acids. CDR3: CSGGSRNTGELFF. The CDR3 DNA reads TGCAGCGGGGGGAGCAGGAACACCGGGGAGCTGTTTTTT.

This clonotype was detected a few times. J is TRBJ1-4 and V is TRBV7-9, with 8 bases matching TRBD1. This CDR3 is 12 amino acids long. CDR1 and CDR2 from the germline V gene are SEHNR and FQNEAQ (reference sequence). The J segment lost 15 bases and the V segment lost 4 bases, leaving 7 bases of the junction unmatched. CDR3 sequence reads: CASSSDRDRLFF. CDR3 sequence (DNA): TGTGCCAGCAGCTCCGACCGGGACAGGTTGTTTTTT.

This clonotype was seen only a few times. This chain's CDR3 is CSGWTSGAAETQYF. The CDR3 DNA follows: TGCAGCGGGTGGACTAGCGGGGCGGCAGAGACCCAGTACTTC. The V call is TRBV29-1, the J call TRBJ2-5; 12 bases line up with TRBD2. V shed 7 bases and J 4 bases; nucleotides not matched to a gene: 7. The CDR3 extends over 14 amino acids. Germline assignment: CDR1 SQVTM and CDR2 ANQGSEA.

This clonotype turned up a few times. The genes are TRBV29-1 and TRBJ2-1; D perhaps matches TRBD2 (6 bases). In germline, CDR1 is SQVTM, CDR2 ANQGSEA. V was pared by 2 bases and J by 7 bases, with 15 bases between. The CDR3 spans 14 residues. CDR3 residues: CSVECRIGGNEQFF. CDR3 DNA sequence: TGCAGCGTTGAATGTAGGATCGGAGGGAATGAGCAGTTCTTC.

Only a few counts were recorded for this clonotype. J is TRBJ1-2 and V is TRBV14; D remains ambiguous. This CDR3 is built from 15 residues. The V end lost 0 bases, the J end lost 6 bases, and 14 bases lay between the germline ends. Per germline, CDR1 SGHDN and CDR2 FVKESK. This CDR3 reads CASSQEGFPPDGYTF. CDR3 sequence (DNA): TGTGCCAGCAGCCAAGAAGGATTCCCTCCGGATGGCTACACCTTC. Using reference TRBV14 and TRBJ1-2 for the parts outside the CDR3, the full variable domain is EAGVTQFPSHSVIEKGQTVTLRCDPISGHDNLYWYRRVMGKEIKFLLHFVKESKQDESGMPNNRFLAERTGGTYSTLKVQPAELEDSGVYFCASSQEGFPPDGYTFGSGTRLTVV.

The chain uses TRBV3-1 and TRBJ1-1, with D possibly being TRBD1 (6 bases). The V end was cut by 8 bases, the J end by 10 bases, with 26 bases between. Per germline, CDR1 LGHDT and CDR2 YNNKEL (reference sequence). The CDR3 has 15 residues. In DNA, the CDR3 is TGTGCCAGCTCCCTAAACGGGGGGCCCTTTCCCCGAGCTTTCTTT. Encoded protein: CASSLNGGPFPRAFF. The whole variable domain, remainder taken from reference TRBV3-1 and TRBJ1-1, is DTAVSQTPKYLVTQMGNDKSIKCEQNLGHDTMYWYKQDSKKFLKIMFSYNNKELIINETVPNRFSPKSPDKAHLNLHINSLELGDSAVYFCASSLNGGPFPRAFFGQGTRLTVV.

The V gene is TRBV4-3, the J gene TRBJ2-7; 7 bases map to TRBD1. Looked up from germline, CDR1 is LGHNA and CDR2 is YSLEER. The length of the CDR3 is 17 residues. The V segment lost 4 bases and the J segment 3 bases; nucleotides outside the gene matches: 15. CDR3 region: CASSPMRTGAFGYEQYF. For the CDR3, the DNA is TGCGCCAGCAGCCCAATGAGGACAGGTGCCTTCGGCTACGAGCAGTACTTC.

The chain joins TRBV12-3 or TRBV12-4 to TRBJ2-4, with a weak D call TRBD1 (6 bases). The tail of the sequence fits TRBJ2-7 better, so the J call may be wrong. The CDR3 spans 13 residues. In DNA, the CDR3 is TGTGCCAGCAGAGAACAGGGACGAGGCGAGCAGTACTTC. This gives the protein CASREQGRGEQYF.

There are many counts of this clonotype. J is TRBJ2-3 and V is TRBV6-5, with D perhaps TRBD1 (6 bases). The CDR3 extends over 15 amino acids. Trimming shortened V by 6 bases and J by 0 bases, and 13 bases separated the two germline ends. Per the germline V gene, CDR1 is MNHEY and CDR2 is SVGAGI. The CDR3 bases are TGTGCCAGCAGAAACTCAGGGGCGAGCACAGATACGCAGTATTTT. Translated: CASRNSGASTDTQYF.

This clonotype was recorded a few times. This chain connects TRBV7-2 to TRBJ1-2; D perhaps matches TRBD1 (5 bases). There are 14 residues in the CDR3. Germline V lookup: CDR1 SGHTA, CDR2 FQGNSA. V lost 3 bases and J 6 bases, leaving 14 bases between the germline ends. CDR3 amino acids: CASSFLRDFHGYTF. The DNA for the CDR3 is TGTGCCAGCAGCTTCCTTAGGGACTTTCATGGCTACACCTTC.

The chain is built from TRBV7-9 and TRBJ2-1; D call uncertain. V shed 3 bases and J shed 6 bases, with 6 bases lying between them. The CDR3 has 12 amino acids. Germline-derived CDR1 and CDR2 are SEHNR and FQNEAQ (reference sequence). The CDR3 DNA is TGTGCCAGCAGCTTTTACCGCAATGAGCAGTTCTTC. Translated: CASSFYRNEQFF.

This clonotype has only a few counts. Germline and junction disagree at one end, which may indicate a read error. The V gene is TRBV5-1, the J gene TRBJ2-3; D may correspond to TRBD1 or TRBD2 (5 bases each). The V gene's germline CDR1 is SGHRS and CDR2 YFSETQ. This CDR3 is built from 15 residues. CDR3 sequence: CASSSTGTFTDTQYF. In nucleotides, the CDR3 is TGTGCCAGCAGCTCAACCGGGACCTTCACAGATACGCAGTATTTT.

This clonotype was observed a few times. The chain carries TRBV29-1 and TRBJ2-3; D may match TRBD1 or TRBD2 (5 bases each). Germline CDR1 reads SQVTM; CDR2 reads ANQGSEA. Trimming removed 1 base at V and 4 bases at J, with 24 bases between. The CDR3 consists of 18 residues. The CDR3 sequence: CSVEGGAFFGNPSDTQYF. The CDR3 DNA reads as TGCAGCGTTGAAGGAGGGGCCTTTTTCGGTAACCCGTCAGATACGCAGTATTTT.

The chain joins TRBV4-3 to TRBJ2-1; maybe TRBD2 (6 bases). CDR3 size: 18 residues. The V end lost 5 bases, the J end lost 3 bases, and 23 bases lay between the germline ends. In germline, CDR1 is LGHNA, CDR2 YSLEER. The CDR3 is CASSLNGGEPPGYNEQFF. The CDR3 DNA reads TGCGCCAGCAGCTTGAATGGCGGGGAACCCCCAGGCTACAATGAGCAGTTCTTC.

The chain carries TRBV7-2 and TRBJ2-1, with TRBD1 as a possible D gene (5 bases). V gave up 5 bases and J gave up 4 bases, with 15 bases separating them. The CDR3 totals 15 residues. In germline, CDR1 is SGHTA, CDR2 FQGNSA. CDR3 nucleotides: TGTGCCAGCAGCATACAGGCGGATTTTTACAATGAGCAGTTCTTC. This sequence encodes CASSIQADFYNEQFF.

This rearrangement joins TRBV5-1 to TRBJ1-2; 8 bases line up with TRBD1. This CDR3 contains 15 residues. Trimming took 4 bases from V and 2 from J; bases not matched to a gene: 7. Germline values: CDR1 SGHRS, CDR2 YFSETQ. The CDR3 nucleotides read TGCGCCAGCAGCAACCGACAGGGGACCAACTATGGCTACACCTTC. The encoded protein is CASSNRQGTNYGYTF. Using reference TRBV5-1 and TRBJ1-2 for the parts outside the CDR3, the full variable domain is KAGVTQTPRYLIKTRGQQVTLSCSPISGHRSVSWYQQTPGQGLQFLFEYFSETQRNKGNFPGRFSGRQFSNSRSEMNVSTLELGDSALYLCASSNRQGTNYGYTFGSGTRLTVV.

This clonotype was seen a single time. The V gene is TRBV20-1, the J gene TRBJ1-1; TRBD1 is a possible D gene (6 bases). Trimming removed 5 bases from V and 1 base from J, with 14 bases in between. This CDR3 has 14 residues. Germline CDR1 and CDR2: DFQATT and SNEGSKA (reference sequence). The DNA for the CDR3 is TGCAGTGCTTGGGGGGGCGGTCCGAACACTGAAGCTTTCTTT. This gives the protein CSAWGGGPNTEAFF.

Only a few counts were recorded for this clonotype. The V and J genes are TRBV7-2 and TRBJ2-3; tentative D call: TRBD1 (5 bases). The CDR3 has 16 residues. Germline CDR1 and CDR2: SGHTA and FQGNSA. V gave up 1 base and J gave up 4 bases, with 15 bases separating them. In DNA form, the CDR3 reads TGTGCCAGCAGCTTAGTTCTTACAGGAAAGGCAGATACGCAGTATTTT. Translation: CASSLVLTGKADTQYF.

The chain recombines TRBV20-1 with TRBJ2-5; 12 nucleotides agree with TRBD2. The CDR3 is 17 amino acids. V was pared by 3 bases and J by 1 base, with 9 bases of the junction left unmatched. Germline V lookup: CDR1 DFQATT, CDR2 SNEGSKA (reference sequence). CDR3 residues: CSASSSGGAYGQETQYF. The CDR3 nucleotides are TGCAGTGCTAGTTCTAGCGGGGGGGCCTACGGCCAAGAGACCCAGTACTTC.

This chain links TRBV20-1 with TRBJ2-5; tentatively, D is TRBD2 (6 bases). The CDR3 runs 16 residues. CDR1 and CDR2 from the germline V gene are DFQATT and SNEGSKA (reference sequence). Trimming shortened V by 2 bases and J by 2 bases, and 18 bases separated the two germline ends. CDR3 protein: CSARPPARAGQETQYF. CDR3 nucleotides: TGCAGTGCTAGACCCCCCGCGCGAGCGGGTCAAGAGACCCAGTACTTC.